Below, 5 T cell receptor beta chains from the same sample are listed, as sequenced in a study of cytomegalovirus exposure and HLA in healthy donors. The PCR ran on 60 Vbeta and 13 Jbeta primers. The repertoire was sequenced with immunoSEQ multiplex PCR; TCRdb's copy has only in-frame clones and lacks some. In the table there are about 65,000 clones, around 77% of which are singletons. The sample was PBMCs. The receptors were gathered from a woman aged 25 to 39 in good health and CMV-seronegative.

The chain recombines TRBV6-1 with TRBJ1-2; TRBD1 aligns across 7 bases. V lost 1 base to trimming and J lost 4 bases; unmatched junction nucleotides: 0. Germline values: CDR1 MNHNS, CDR2 SASEGT. The CDR3 loop spans 13 amino acids. DNA for the CDR3: TGTGCCAGCAGTGAAGGGGACAGCTATGGCTACACCTTC. Encoded protein: CASSEGDSYGYTF.

The rearrangement joins TRBV30 to TRBJ1-1; the D gene is possibly TRBD1 (6 bases). The V gene lost 4 bases and the J gene lost 3 bases, with 12 bases spanning the gap. CDR1 is GTSNPN, CDR2 SVGIG, per germline (reference sequence). CDR3 length equals 13 residues. The CDR3 DNA follows: TGTGCCTGGAAAATAACAGGGTACACTGAAGCTTTCTTT. Its protein is CAWKITGYTEAFF.

This clone was observed a single time. The chain couples TRBV7-8 to TRBJ2-7, with no clear D. The CDR3 sequence is 15 residues long. Germline V gene sequence: CDR1 SGHVS, CDR2 FQNEAQ. V was shortened by 1 base and J by 2 bases, with 12 bases between the two germline ends. Here the CDR3 reads CASSLVSGTTYEQYF. CDR3 in DNA: TGTGCCAGCAGCTTAGTTTCTGGTACTACCTACGAGCAGTACTTC.

The chain couples TRBV7-2 to TRBJ2-1; D is perhaps TRBD1 (6 bases). V dropped 5 bases and J dropped 6 bases, with 20 bases sitting between them. The germline CDR1 and CDR2 sequences are SGHTA and FQGNSA. This CDR3 contains 16 residues. In DNA form, the CDR3 reads TGTGCCAGCAGCGGACGAGCTATAGGACAGCTCAATGAGCAGTTCTTC. Its translation is CASSGRAIGQLNEQFF. The complete variable domain, with remaining parts taken from reference TRBV7-2 and TRBJ2-1, reads GAGVSQSPSNKVTEKGKDVELRCDPISGHTALYWYRQSLGQGLEFLIYFQGNSAPDKSGLPSDRFSAERTGGSVSTLTIQRTQQEDSAVYLCASSGRAIGQLNEQFFGPGTRLTVL.

This chain joins TRBV7-6 and TRBJ2-5; 9 bases line up with TRBD1. Germline CDR1 and CDR2: SGHVS and FNYEAQ. The CDR3 is 14 residues long. After removal of 6 bases from V and 1 base from J, the junction contained 3 bases not matched to a gene. CDR3 loop: CASSRTGVQETQYF. The CDR3, as DNA: TGTGCCAGCAGTCGGACAGGGGTCCAAGAGACCCAGTACTTC.